This T cell receptor (beta chain) was recovered during a study of blood T cell repertoires in COVID-19. In the study overall: The United States, Italy and Spain supplied acute and convalescent COVID-19 samples. Sources were T cells, B-cell-depleted T cells, or PBMCs; the material itself was cDNA or gDNA.

V gave up 6 bases and J gave up 6 bases; unmatched junction bases: 10. The germline V gene has CDR1 SGDLS and CDR2 YYNGEE. The CDR3 runs 15 residues. Original methodology: Reference gene primer amplification gave nucleated cell count estimates. Libraries were prepared by immunoSEQ multiplex PCR; TCRdb keeps only in-frame clonotypes and omits some of them. D and trimming were read from the DNA, whereas the V and J calls and clone size are those reported in that table. In the table there are about 64,000 clones, approximately 91% of which are singletons. Sequencing was carried out using peripheral blood. The receptor comes from a human donor in a cohort sampled during active COVID-19. V is TRBV9 and J is TRBJ2-1, with TRBD2 matching over 9 bases. CDR3: CASTRAGGFSNEQFF. The DNA of the CDR3 is TGTGCCAGCACCCGAGCGGGAGGATTTTCCAATGAGCAGTTCTTC.